These 14 T cell receptor beta chains were all obtained from the same sample, sequenced in a study of CD8 T cells in Susac syndrome. Reverse transcription of roughly 0.5 to 1 ug RNA was carried out with random hexamers. TCRdb re-analysed the immunoSEQ multiplex PCR reads in MiXCR, keeping a single row per CDR3 protein. The repertoire has fewer than 250,000 distinct CDR3 sequences, about 93% of them found once; the top ten carry around 0.1%. Sequencing was performed on CD4+ T cells from PBMCs. The receptors stem from a human donor in good health.

V is TRBV6-2 or TRBV6-3 and J is TRBJ2-7, with D perhaps TRBD1 (6 bases). In germline, CDR1 is MNHEY, CDR2 SVGEGT. CDR3 length: 14 amino acids. V lost 4 bases and J lost 3, with 13 bases in between. The CDR3, as DNA: TGTGCCAGCAGTTTATCCGGGACACTCTACGAGCAGTACGTC. Protein sequence: CASSLSGTLYEQYV.

This chain connects TRBV6-2 or TRBV6-3 to TRBJ2-7; D is ambiguous. The CDR3 spans 13 residues. The ends were cut back, 0 bases at V and 5 bases at J, with 8 bases in the middle. CDR1 and CDR2 from the germline V gene are MNHEY and SVGEGT. The CDR3 loop reads CASSYSVSNEQYV. Written as DNA, the CDR3 is TGTGCCAGCAGTTACTCCGTCTCGAACGAGCAGTACGTC.

V usage is TRBV3-1 and J usage is TRBJ2-7; 9 bases agree with TRBD1. The CDR3 totals 13 residues. The V and J ends lost 3 bases and 3 bases, in that order; junction bases with no gene match: 0. The germline V gene encodes CDR1 LGHDT and CDR2 YNNKEL (reference sequence). The CDR3 spells CASSQGQGYEQYF. The CDR3 DNA reads TGTGCCAGCAGCCAGGGACAGGGCTACGAGCAGTACTTC.

This chain joins TRBV5-1 and TRBJ1-2, with D unresolved. The CDR3 loop spans 15 amino acids. The germline V gene encodes CDR1 SGHRS and CDR2 YFSETQ. Trimming left V 4 bases short and J 4 bases short, with 17 bases between. The CDR3 is CASSLLQDGIYGYTF. In DNA form, the CDR3 reads TGCGCCAGCAGCCTTCTCCAAGACGGGATCTATGGCTACACCTTC. Filled out from reference TRBV5-1 and TRBJ1-2, the complete variable domain reads KAGVTQTPRYLIKTRGQQVTLSCSPISGHRSVSWYQQTPGQGLQFLFEYFSETQRNKGNFPGRFSGRQFSNSRSEMNVSTLELGDSALYLCASSLLQDGIYGYTFGSGTRLTVV.

The chain joins TRBV5-1 to TRBJ1-5; D gene unclear. Germline V CDR1 and CDR2: SGHRS, YFSETQ. The CDR3 extends over 16 amino acids. V shed 0 bases and J shed 0 bases, with 10 bases lying between them. CDR3 residues: CASSLEVVGSNQPQHF. In DNA, the CDR3 is TGCGCCAGCAGCTTGGAGGTCGTAGGTAGCAATCAGCCCCAGCATTTT. Together with reference TRBV5-1 and TRBJ1-5, the CDR3 gives the full variable domain: KAGVTQTPRYLIKTRGQQVTLSCSPISGHRSVSWYQQTPGQGLQFLFEYFSETQRNKGNFPGRFSGRQFSNSRSEMNVSTLELGDSALYLCASSLEVVGSNQPQHFGDGTRLSIL.

The V gene is TRBV12-3 or TRBV12-4, the J gene TRBJ1-2, with D possibly TRBD1 on 5 matching bases. This CDR3 spans 15 amino acids. The V end lost 1 base, the J end lost 0 bases, and 9 bases lay between the germline ends. The CDR3 here is CASSLGGGTNYGYTF. The CDR3 DNA reads TGTGCCAGCAGTTTAGGCGGGGGAACTAACTATGGCTACACCTTC.

The V call is TRBV7-2, the J call TRBJ2-3; the match to TRBD2 covers 10 bases. V was clipped by 3 bases and J by 2 bases; unmatched bases: 14. The CDR3 is 19 amino acids. CDR1 SGHTA and CDR2 FQGNSA come from the germline V gene. DNA for the CDR3: TGTGCCAGCAGCTTCCCAGCTGGGCTAGCGGGGGATACCACAGATACGCAGTATTTT. Amino acids: CASSFPAGLAGDTTDTQYF.

The chain carries TRBV6-6 and TRBJ2-7; D ambiguous. The germline V gene encodes CDR1 MNHNY and CDR2 SVGAGI (reference sequence). V lost 6 bases to trimming and J lost 6 bases, with 15 bases between them. The CDR3 is 13 residues long. CDR3 protein: CASSLLQPGEQYV. The CDR3 DNA is TGTGCCAGCAGCCTCCTACAGCCGGGCGAGCAGTACGTC.

The count of this clonotype is one. The V gene is TRBV7-2, the J gene TRBJ2-7; D remains ambiguous. The CDR3 sequence is 13 residues long. Germline CDR1 reads SGHTA; CDR2 reads FQGNSA. Trimming took 5 bases from V and 6 from J, leaving 14 bases between them. The CDR3 DNA sequence: TGTGCCAGCAGCCAAACTGGCCCGAGCGAGCAGTACGTC. Its translation is CASSQTGPSEQYV.

The chain recombines TRBV12-3 or TRBV12-4 with TRBJ2-2; D is unresolved. The CDR3 is 15 amino acids. V lost 8 bases, J lost 0 bases, and 13 bases lay in between. CDR3 sequence: CASSFINPNTGELFF. The CDR3 DNA reads TGTGCCAGCTCTTTTATTAACCCGAACACCGGGGAGCTGTTTTTT.

In this sample, this clonotype turned up once. The CDR3 coding sequence is TGTGCCAGCACCCCGCGGGCTAGCGATACGCAGTATTTT. Amino acids: CASTPRASDTQYF. The chain is built from TRBV12-3 or TRBV12-4 and TRBJ2-3; D might be TRBD2 (5 bases). This CDR3 spans 13 amino acids. Trimming stripped 7 bases from V and 6 bases from J, with 14 bases between.

This rearrangement joins TRBV5-4 to TRBJ1-3; 7 bases agree with TRBD1. The CDR3 extends over 15 amino acids. The germline gives CDR1 SGHNT, CDR2 YYREEE (reference sequence). V shed 3 bases, J shed 4 bases, and the junction held 7 bases outside the gene matches. CDR3 DNA sequence: TGTGCCAGCAGCTCATCCTTGACAGGGGGAAACACCATATATTTT. Protein product: CASSSSLTGGNTIYF.

The chain carries TRBV4-2 and TRBJ1-6; D unclear. Looked up from germline, CDR1 is LGHNA and CDR2 is YNFKEQ. CDR3 length: 12 residues. Trimming took off 3 bases at V and 13 bases at J, with 10 bases between the two ends. The DNA of the CDR3 is TGTGCCAGCAGCCATACCCAGGCGCCCCTCCACTTT. It codes for CASSHTQAPLHF.

The chain links TRBV6-6 to TRBJ2-2, with D possibly TRBD1 on 5 matching bases. Trimming left V 0 bases short and J 6 bases short, with 11 bases between. This CDR3 region has 15 residues. The germline CDR1 and CDR2 sequences are MNHNY and SVGAGI (reference sequence). CDR3 residues: CASSYSAGKAGELFF. The DNA for the CDR3 is TGTGCCAGCAGTTACTCGGCAGGGAAGGCCGGGGAGCTGTTTTTT.